This paragraph reports one T cell receptor beta chain. Its antigen remains unknown. The sample comes from a study of OX40 agonist ivuxolimab in advanced cancers. Study conclusions and caveats: Some patients who did not respond also had low normalized T-cell clonal expansion. Clonal expansion was seen in CD4+ and CD8+ blood T cells by week 6 at 0.1 to 3.0 mg/kg. The investigators did not determine what antigen specificity the expanded peripheral T cells had. Relative to CD4+ cells, CD8+ T cells on average had more expanded clones.

With 0 bases removed from V and 3 bases from J, the gap between germline ends came to 5 bases. The CDR3 has 13 amino acids. CDR1 and CDR2 from the germline V gene are MNHNS and SASEGT. Libraries were prepared by immunoSEQ multiplex PCR; TCRdb keeps only in-frame clonotypes and omits some of them. The sample holds just over 90,000 clones, more than 75% seen once. The chain is built from TRBV6-1 and TRBJ1-1; D is ambiguous. The sequencing used CD4+ or CD8+ T cells sorted from blood, collected in a trial of the OX40 agonist ivuxolimab. The clonotype comes from an adult with an advanced solid tumor such as melanoma, head and neck, liver or kidney cancer. CDR3 loop: CASSEARDTEAFF. CDR3 DNA sequence: TGTGCCAGCAGTGAAGCTCGGGACACTGAAGCTTTCTTT.